A single T cell receptor (beta chain) is shown here with its context. The data stem from a study of blood T cell repertoires in COVID-19. Study overall: COVID-19 samples collected from the United States, Italy and Spain covered acute and convalescent phases. The analysed material was cDNA or gDNA that came from T cells, B-cell-depleted T cells, or PBMCs.

Authors' data handling: Estimates of nucleated cell counts were drawn from the amplification of reference gene primers. The repertoire was sequenced with immunoSEQ multiplex PCR; TCRdb's copy has only in-frame clones and lacks some. V and J calls and clone size come straight from that table; D and trimming were deduced from the DNA. In the table there are some 140,000 clones, roughly 78% of which are singletons. CDR1 LGHDT and CDR2 YNNKEL come from the germline V gene (reference sequence). Trimming removed 5 bases from V and 4 bases from J, with 9 bases in between. This CDR3 region has 13 residues. The source of this sequence is a man in his 60s with acute or convalescent COVID-19. The sequencing input was peripheral blood. The chain has TRBV3-1 (or the pseudogene TRBV3-2) and TRBJ2-4; D remains unclear. The CDR3 region is CASSLWRKNIQYF. DNA for the CDR3: TGTGCCAGCAGCTTATGGAGAAAAAACATTCAGTACTTC.